This T cell receptor (beta chain) was retrieved from a study of T cell responses to AZD1222 COVID-19 vaccine. General study results and limits: Donors, mostly white British, included more females; clonal diversity was possibly underestimated. Repertoire sampling was restricted to post-peak T cell response timepoints. Vaccination with two AZD1222 doses was followed by a rise in Spike-specific TCR breadth and depth.

To note about this clone: The antigen is unknown.

Doses given second, at about 4 or about 12 weeks, were pooled. Assay used: immunoSEQ multiplex PCR; TCRdb lists only in-frame clones, some missing. Here the sample spans tens of thousands of clones, around nine tenths being singletons. This CDR3 spans 14 amino acids. Germline V gene lookup returns CDR1 SGHRS and CDR2 YFSETQ. V lost 0 bases and J lost 5, with 11 bases in between. The sample in question was peripheral blood, obtained 28 days after the second AZD1222 dose. The sequence was obtained from an adult who received the AZD1222 COVID-19 vaccine. The chain carries TRBV5-1 and TRBJ2-5; the D is unclear. CDR3 coding DNA: TGCGCCAGCAGCTTGGAGGCTTCTAGGGAGACCCAGTACTTC. This gives the protein CASSLEASRETQYF.